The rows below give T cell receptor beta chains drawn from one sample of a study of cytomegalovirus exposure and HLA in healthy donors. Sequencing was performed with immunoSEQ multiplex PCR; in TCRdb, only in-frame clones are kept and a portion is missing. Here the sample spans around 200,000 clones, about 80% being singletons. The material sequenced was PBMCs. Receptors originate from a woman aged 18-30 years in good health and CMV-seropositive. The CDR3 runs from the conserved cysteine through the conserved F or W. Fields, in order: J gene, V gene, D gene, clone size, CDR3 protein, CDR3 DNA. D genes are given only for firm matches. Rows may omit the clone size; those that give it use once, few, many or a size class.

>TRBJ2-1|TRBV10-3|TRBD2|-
CATAGGPEFGNEQFF
TGTGCCACCGCGGGGGGGCCAGAGTTCGGCAATGAGCAGTTCTTC
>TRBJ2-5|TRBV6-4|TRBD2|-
CASSEFGGGAAETQYF
TGTGCCAGCAGTGAATTTGGCGGGGGGGCCGCAGAGACCCAGTACTTC
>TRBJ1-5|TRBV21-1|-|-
CASSKGGESNQPQHF
TGTGCCAGCAGCAAAGGGGGCGAGAGCAATCAGCCCCAGCATTTT
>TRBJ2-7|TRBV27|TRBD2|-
CASSLWEGSPHEQYF
TGTGCCAGCAGTTTATGGGAGGGATCGCCCCACGAGCAGTACTTC
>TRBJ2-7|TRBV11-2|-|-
CASSLGGGPYEQYF
TGTGCCAGCAGCTTGGGGGGGGGCCCCTACGAGCAGTACTTC
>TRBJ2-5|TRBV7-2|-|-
CASSLMVGGETQYF
TGTGCCAGCAGCTTAATGGTCGGGGGAGAGACCCAGTACTTC
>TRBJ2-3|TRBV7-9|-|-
CASSLGQGFEDTQYF
TGTGCCAGCAGCTTGGGGCAGGGCTTTGAAGATACGCAGTATTTT
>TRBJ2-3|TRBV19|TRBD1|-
CASRTGGLTDTQYF
TGTGCCAGTAGAACAGGGGGCCTCACAGATACGCAGTATTTT
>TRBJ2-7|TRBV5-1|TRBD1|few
CASSSTGARTDEQYF
TGCGCCAGCAGCTCGACAGGGGCCCGAACAGATGAGCAGTACTTC
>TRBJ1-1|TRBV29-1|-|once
CSVDVDLAVKNTEAFF
TGCAGCGTTGATGTGGATTTAGCTGTGAAGAACACTGAAGCTTTCTTT
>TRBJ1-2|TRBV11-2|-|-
CASRPSGGSGYTF
TGTGCCAGCAGACCCAGCGGGGGATCTGGCTACACCTTC
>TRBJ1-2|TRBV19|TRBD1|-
CASSSGTGTNYGYTF
TGTGCCAGTAGTTCCGGGACAGGGACAAACTATGGCTACACCTTC
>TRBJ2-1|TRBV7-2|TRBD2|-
CASSLGGGLAYNEQFF
TGTGCCAGCAGCTTAGGGGGGGGACTGGCTTACAATGAGCAGTTCTTC
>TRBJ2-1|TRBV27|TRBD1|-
CASTTTGGKPYNEQFF
TGTGCCAGCACCACGACAGGGGGTAAACCCTACAATGAGCAGTTCTTC
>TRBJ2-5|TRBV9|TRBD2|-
CASSGGTSGLQETQYF
TGTGCCAGCAGCGGGGGGACTAGCGGTCTACAAGAGACCCAGTACTTC
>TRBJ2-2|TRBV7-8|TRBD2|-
CASSRTRMGTGELFF
TGTGCCAGCAGCCGGACTAGGATGGGAACCGGGGAGCTGTTTTTT
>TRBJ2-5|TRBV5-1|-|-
CASSLSSPQETQYF
TGCGCCAGCAGCCTATCGTCCCCCCAAGAGACCCAGTACTTC
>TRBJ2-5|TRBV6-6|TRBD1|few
CASSYRGTDQETQYF
TGTGCCAGCAGTTACAGGGGGACAGACCAAGAGACCCAGTACTTC
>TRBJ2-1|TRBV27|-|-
CASSLRGKDEQFF
TGTGCCAGCAGTTTAAGGGGGAAGGATGAGCAGTTCTTC
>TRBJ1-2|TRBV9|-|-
CASSFPRVGWSGYTF
TGTGCCAGCAGCTTTCCCCGTGTGGGTTGGAGTGGCTACACCTTC
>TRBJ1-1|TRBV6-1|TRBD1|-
CASSKGATEAFF
TGTGCCAGCAGCAAGGGGGCGACTGAAGCTTTCTTT
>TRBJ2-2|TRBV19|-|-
CASSEGPGFQNTGELFF
TGTGCCAGTAGTGAGGGCCCCGGGTTTCAAAACACCGGGGAGCTGTTTTTT
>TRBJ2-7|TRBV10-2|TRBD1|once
CASRPGQVGYEQYF
TGCGCCAGCAGACCGGGACAGGTGGGCTACGAGCAGTACTTC
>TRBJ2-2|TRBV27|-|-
CASSTFARGNTGELFF
TGTGCCAGCAGTACCTTTGCGCGGGGGAACACCGGGGAGCTGTTTTTT
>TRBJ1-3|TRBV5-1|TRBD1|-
CASSLVGQGYGNTIYF
TGCGCCAGCAGCTTGGTTGGACAGGGGTACGGAAACACCATATATTTT
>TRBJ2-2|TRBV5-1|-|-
CASSSTGGVGTGELFF
TGCGCCAGCAGCAGTACTGGCGGGGTAGGAACCGGGGAGCTGTTTTTT
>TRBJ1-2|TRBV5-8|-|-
CASSPQNYGYTF
TGTGCCAGCAGCCCACAGAACTATGGCTACACCTTC
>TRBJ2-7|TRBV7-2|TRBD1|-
CASSLGAGGSYEQYF
TGTGCCAGCAGCTTGGGGGCAGGGGGCTCCTACGAGCAGTACTTC
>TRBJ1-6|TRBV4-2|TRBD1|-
CASSQENTGDNSPLHF
TGTGCCAGCAGCCAAGAGAACACAGGGGATAATTCACCCCTCCACTTT
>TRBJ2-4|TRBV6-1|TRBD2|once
CASSVVLGEGGNIQYF
TGTGCCAGCAGTGTTGTGTTGGGGGAGGGAGGAAACATTCAGTACTTC
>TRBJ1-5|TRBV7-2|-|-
CASSLEGNSNQPQHF
TGTGCCAGCAGCTTAGAGGGGAATAGCAATCAGCCCCAGCATTTT
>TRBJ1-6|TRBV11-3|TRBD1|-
CASRGQGNSPLHF
TGTGCCAGCAGAGGACAGGGGAATTCACCCCTCCACTTT
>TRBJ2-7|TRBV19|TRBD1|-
CASGDSPNF
TGTGCCAGTGGGGACAGCCCGAATTTC
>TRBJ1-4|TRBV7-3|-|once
CASSFQGGEKLFF
TGTGCCAGCAGCTTCCAGGGAGGGGAAAAACTGTTTTTT
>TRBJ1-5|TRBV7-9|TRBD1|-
CASSPDRSEPQHF
TGTGCCAGCAGCCCGGACAGGTCGGAGCCCCAGCATTTT
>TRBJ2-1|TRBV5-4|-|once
CVWVDSGATNEQFF
TGTGTCTGGGTCGATAGCGGCGCCACCAATGAGCAGTTCTTC
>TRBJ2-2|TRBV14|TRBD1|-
CASSQITGAGTGELFF
TGTGCCAGCAGCCAAATAACAGGGGCCGGGACCGGGGAGCTGTTTTTT
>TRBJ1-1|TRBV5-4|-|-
CASSSPSGVNTEAFF
TGTGCCAGCAGCTCGCCTTCAGGGGTTAACACTGAAGCTTTCTTT
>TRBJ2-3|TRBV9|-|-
CASSAFTDTQYF
TGTGCCAGCAGCGCCTTCACAGATACGCAGTATTTT
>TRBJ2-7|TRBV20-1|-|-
CSARQVYEQYF
TGCAGTGCTAGACAGGTCTACGAGCAGTACTTC
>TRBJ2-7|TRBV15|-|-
CATSRAGDPYEQYF
TGTGCCACCAGCAGAGCAGGGGACCCCTACGAGCAGTACTTC
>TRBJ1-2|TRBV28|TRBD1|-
CASSWNRGSYTF
TGTGCCAGCAGTTGGAACAGGGGAAGCTACACCTTC
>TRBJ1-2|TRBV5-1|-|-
CASSSQSGVAGYTF
TGCGCCAGCAGCTCGCAGTCAGGGGTCGCTGGCTACACCTTC
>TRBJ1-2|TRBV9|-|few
CASSQTGDGYTF
TGTGCCAGCAGCCAAACCGGGGATGGCTACACCTTC
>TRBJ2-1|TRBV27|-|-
CASSTRDLYNEQFF
TGTGCCAGCAGTACACGGGACTTATACAATGAGCAGTTCTTC
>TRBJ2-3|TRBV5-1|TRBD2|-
CASSQTSGGTDTQYF
TGCGCCAGCAGCCAAACTAGCGGGGGGACAGATACGCAGTATTTT
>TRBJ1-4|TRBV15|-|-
CATSGEGRGSNEKLFF
TGTGCCACCAGCGGCGAAGGTCGGGGATCTAATGAAAAACTGTTTTTT
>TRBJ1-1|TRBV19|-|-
CASTTTGGPGTEAFF
TGTGCCAGTACCACCACTGGGGGCCCGGGCACTGAAGCTTTCTTT
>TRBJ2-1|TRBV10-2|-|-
CASSGGLHEQFF
TGCGCCAGCAGTGGAGGCTTACATGAGCAGTTCTTC
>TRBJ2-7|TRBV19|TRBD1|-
CASSAGAGGSYEQYF
TGTGCCAGTAGTGCAGGGGCAGGGGGCTCCTACGAGCAGTACTTC
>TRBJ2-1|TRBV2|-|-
CASSSMTDFNEQFF
TGTGCCAGCAGTTCTATGACAGATTTCAATGAGCAGTTCTTC
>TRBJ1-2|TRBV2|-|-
CASSWDTVNGYTF
TGTGCCAGCAGTTGGGACACCGTTAATGGCTACACCTTC
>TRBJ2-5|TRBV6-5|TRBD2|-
CGGRGGGYAETQYF
TGTGGGGGACGGGGGGGAGGTTACGCGGAGACCCAGTACTTC
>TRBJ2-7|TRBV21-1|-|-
CASSKRTQGSPYEQYF
TGTGCCAGCAGCAAACGGACTCAGGGGTCCCCCTACGAGCAGTACTTC
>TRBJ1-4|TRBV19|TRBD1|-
CASSLGTGNEKLFF
TGTGCCAGTAGCCTCGGGACAGGGAACGAAAAACTGTTTTTT